The TCR beta chain under discussion was sequenced for a study of T-cell reconstitution after alpha-beta-depleted transplantation in children. This CDR3 is built from 16 residues. Between the trimmed V and J ends, which lost 6 bases and 0 bases, there was a span of 15 bases. This clonotype was seen only a few times. Its antigen is not identified. The study, taken as a whole, reports: Surviving recipient T cells and thymic progenitors accounted for the high day-60 TCRbeta diversity observed in some patients. The origin of alpha-beta T cells about two months after transplant was reportedly several hundred expanded graft clones. Fresh T-cell production supplied most of the T-cell counts and diversity seen one year after transplant.

Preparation of the TCRbeta library involved a method that used unique molecular identifiers. TCRdb re-called the PCR reads through MiXCR, storing one row per CDR3 protein. The sample has about 420,000 distinct CDR3 sequences; roughly 15% are singletons. The TCR was taken from a boy under two years old who had a stem cell transplant for Wiskott-Aldrich syndrome, so the T cells may come from the graft donor. The material was PBMCs, mostly from graft donor cells, obtained 360 days after TCRalphabeta/CD19-depleted stem cell transplant. The gene calls are TRBV23-1 and TRBJ2-4; D gene unclear. TRBV23-1 is flagged as an ORF with uncertain function. The chain's CDR3 is CASRIDLGLAKNIQYF. The CDR3 DNA sequence: TGCGCCAGCAGAATTGATCTGGGTTTAGCCAAAAACATTCAGTACTTC.